The source of this T cell receptor beta chain is a study of T cells in Graves' hyperthyroidism and ophthalmopathy. PBMCs came from 9 to 10 ml fresh peripheral blood. This clonotype has at least ten counts. Regions amplified from RNA transcripts were the TCR beta CDR3 regions. First-round RT-PCR targeting the TCR CDR3 was performed with the HTBI primer set. MiXCR, run by TCRdb on the multiplex PCR reads, gives a single entry per CDR3 protein. The sample gives around 690,000 distinct CDR3 sequences, around 15% of which show up once; less than 20% is in the top ten. The germline V and J ends were trimmed by 6 bases and 11 bases, with 14 bases remaining between them. The CDR3 extends over 12 amino acids. Germline CDR1 is SNHLY and CDR2 is FYNNEI.

V usage is TRBV2 and J usage is TRBJ1-5, with D possibly matching TRBD1 (5 bases). The sequenced sample was blood. This receptor was identified in a man aged 50 or older with Graves' hyperthyroidism. In DNA form, the CDR3 reads TGTGCCAGCAGAGAACAGGCGGCGACCCAGCATTTT. Its protein is CASREQAATQHF.